These 22 T cell receptor beta chains came from one sample sequenced in a study of T cell responses to AZD1222 COVID-19 vaccine. Here immunoSEQ multiplex PCR was the method, and the copy in TCRdb shows in-frame clones only, minus some. The sample shows over 60,000 clones, 80% of them seen only once. Sequenced material: peripheral blood, taken 28 days after the second AZD1222 dose. These receptor sequences come from an adult who received the AZD1222 COVID-19 vaccine.

This clone occurred a few times. The V and J genes are TRBV6-6 and TRBJ1-2, with 7 bases identical to TRBD1. The CDR3 sequence is 15 residues long. Germline loops: CDR1 MNHNY, CDR2 SVGAGI (reference sequence). V lost 9 bases and J lost 8; bases outside the gene matches: 18. CDR3 DNA sequence: TGTGCCAGTTCGAATAGCCGAAATCAGGGGGAAGGCTACACCTTC. Translation: CASSNSRNQGEGYTF.

The chain carries TRBV21-1 and TRBJ1-6; the table's D call, TRBD1, was not checked against the DNA. TRBV21-1 is designated a pseudogene. There are 16 residues in the CDR3. The CDR3 sequence is CASSNPPQGLGSPLHF. In nucleotides, the CDR3 is TGTGCCAGCAGCAATCCCCCTCAGGGCCTCGGTTCACCCCTCCACTTT.

The chain carries TRBV5-5 and TRBJ2-3; tentatively, D is TRBD2 (5 bases). V was pared by 4 bases and J by 4 bases, with 13 bases between. The CDR3 extends over 14 amino acids. Germline loops: CDR1 SGHKS, CDR2 YYEKEE (reference sequence). CDR3 residues: CASSGWLLADTQYF. CDR3 coding DNA: TGTGCCAGCAGCGGATGGCTACTAGCAGATACGCAGTATTTT.

This chain uses TRBV3-1 (or the pseudogene TRBV3-2) with TRBJ2-1; 9 bases are a match to TRBD2. Germline V CDR1 and CDR2: LGHDT, YNNKEL (reference sequence). This CDR3 spans 15 amino acids. V trimming: 4 bases; J trimming: 5 bases; junction bases outside the gene matches: 6. CDR3 sequence: CASSPPGTSNNEQFF. As DNA, the CDR3 is TGTGCCAGCAGCCCTCCCGGGACTAGCAACAATGAGCAGTTCTTC.

This chain links TRBV7-9 with TRBJ1-5, with 8 nucleotides matching TRBD1. Trimming at V came to 5 bases and at J to 2 bases, leaving 14 bases not matched to a gene. The V gene's germline CDR1 is SEHNR and CDR2 FQNEAQ (reference sequence). The CDR3 runs to 18 residues. The CDR3 region is CASSICTGTGICNQPQHF. The CDR3 DNA reads TGTGCCAGCAGCATTTGTACCGGGACAGGCATCTGCAATCAGCCCCAGCATTTT.

This sequence joins TRBV5-4 and TRBJ2-7; 10 bases align to TRBD1. This CDR3 is 15 amino acids long. V lost 0 bases and J lost 7; bases outside the gene matches: 7. The V gene's germline CDR1 is SGHNT and CDR2 YYREEE (reference sequence). In DNA form, the CDR3 reads TGTGCCAGCAGCTTGGTTCGACAGGGGGCGGGAGAGCAGTACTTC. Encoded protein: CASSLVRQGAGEQYF.

CDR3 bases: TGTGCCTGGAGTGTGGGGGTGAGCACTGAAGCTTTCTTT. Its protein is CAWSVGVSTEAFF. This sequence joins TRBV30 and TRBJ1-1, with D maybe TRBD1 (5 bases). Germline CDR1 is GTSNPN and CDR2 is SVGIG (reference sequence). The V gene lost 0 bases and the J gene lost 4 bases, with 9 bases spanning the gap. This CDR3 has 13 residues.

V usage is TRBV30 and J usage is TRBJ1-1; no reliable D call. Trimming took off 0 bases at V and 1 base at J, with 12 bases between the two ends. The CDR3 covers 15 residues. CDR1 GTSNPN and CDR2 SVGIG come from the germline V gene (reference sequence). The CDR3 sequence is CAWSVRKWENTEAFF. CDR3 nucleotides: TGTGCCTGGAGTGTACGGAAGTGGGAGAACACTGAAGCTTTCTTT.

The chain recombines TRBV7-9 with TRBJ2-2, with TRBD2 identical over 7 bases. The CDR3 is 17 amino acids. The V gene end was trimmed by 2 bases and the J gene end by 1 base; junction bases not matched to a gene: 7. Germline V CDR1 and CDR2: SEHNR, FQNEAQ (reference sequence). CDR3 sequence (DNA): TGTGCCAGCAGCTTATCTCAAGCGGGGCAGAACACCGGGGAGCTGTTTTTT. Protein: CASSLSQAGQNTGELFF.

The rearrangement links TRBV30 to TRBJ2-5, with a possible D match to TRBD2 (5 bases). Germline V gene data show CDR1 as GTSNPN and CDR2 as SVGIG (reference sequence). V lost 2 bases and J lost 1, with 20 bases in between. CDR3 size: 17 residues. CDR3: CAWSTYPRDYSQETQYF. Written as DNA, the CDR3 is TGTGCCTGGAGTACCTATCCACGCGACTACAGCCAAGAGACCCAGTACTTC.

In this sample, this clone turned up once. The chain joins TRBV7-9 to TRBJ2-2, with D maybe TRBD2 (5 bases). V lost 3 bases to trimming and J lost 6 bases, with 14 bases between them. Germline assignment: CDR1 SEHNR and CDR2 FQNEAQ (reference sequence). CDR3 length equals 15 residues. The CDR3 region is CASSLRDGIPGELFF. The CDR3 DNA reads as TGTGCCAGCAGCTTGAGGGATGGTATACCCGGGGAGCTGTTTTTT.

The rearrangement links TRBV6-5 to TRBJ2-2; 12 bases line up with TRBD1. CDR3 length: 15 residues. In germline, CDR1 is MNHEY, CDR2 SVGAGI. Losses at the gene ends were 7 bases for V and 6 bases for J; bases not matched to a gene: 6. The CDR3 protein is CASTGGTGGPGELFF. CDR3 coding DNA: TGTGCCAGCACGGGGGGGACAGGGGGCCCCGGGGAGCTGTTTTTT.

In this sample, this clone turned up once. This chain connects TRBV6-5 to TRBJ2-5; D call uncertain. CDR3 length: 10 amino acids. V lost 8 bases and J 4 bases, leaving 5 bases between the germline ends. The germline V gene has CDR1 MNHEY and CDR2 SVGAGI. The CDR3 loop is CASLRETQYF. In DNA, the CDR3 is TGTGCCAGCCTAAGAGAGACCCAGTACTTC.

This clone was seen a single time. This chain uses TRBV11-2 with TRBJ2-5, with D unresolved. V was trimmed by 5 bases and J by 14 bases, leaving 27 bases between them. This CDR3 has 15 amino acids. CDR1 SGHAT and CDR2 FQNNGV come from the germline V gene. For the CDR3, the DNA is TGTGCCAGCAGCGGCCTAAGGCGGCGCCCCCAGATAAAATACTTC. It yields the protein CASSGLRRRPQIKYF.

The chain links TRBV19 to TRBJ1-5; no reliable D call. The CDR3 spans 14 residues. The germline V gene encodes CDR1 LNHDA and CDR2 SQIVND (reference sequence). Trimming shortened V by 8 bases and J by 0 bases, and 11 bases separated the two germline ends. The CDR3 protein is CASDGSYSNQPQHF. The CDR3 DNA follows: TGTGCCAGTGATGGGAGTTATAGCAATCAGCCCCAGCATTTT.

The chain is built from TRBV9 and TRBJ2-1; 7 bases match TRBD2. V gave up 0 bases and J gave up 6 bases; unmatched junction bases: 9. Germline V lookup: CDR1 SGDLS, CDR2 YYNGEE. The CDR3 has 16 amino acids. The CDR3 nucleotides are TGTGCCAGCAGCGTAGAGGGCGGGGGAAGGGTCAATGAGCAGTTCTTC. This gives the protein CASSVEGGGRVNEQFF. Based on the CDR3 plus reference TRBV9 and TRBJ2-1, the full variable domain is DSGVTQTPKHLITATGQRVTLRCSPRSGDLSVYWYQQSLDQGLQFLIQYYNGEERAKGNILERFSAQQFPDLHSELNLSSLELGDSALYFCASSVEGGGRVNEQFFGPGTRLTVL.

The rearrangement joins TRBV30 to TRBJ2-3; 8 nucleotides align to TRBD2. Germline values: CDR1 GTSNPN, CDR2 SVGIG (reference sequence). Trimming at V came to 2 bases and at J to 4 bases, leaving 8 bases not matched to a gene. This CDR3 region has 15 residues. The CDR3 nucleotides read TGTGCCTGGAGTTTCAGAACTAGCGGATCAGATACGCAGTATTTT. Amino acids: CAWSFRTSGSDTQYF.

This clone has a handful of counts. V is TRBV6-4 and J is TRBJ2-3; D might be TRBD1 (7 bases). CDR3 length: 15 residues. Germline-derived CDR1 and CDR2 are MRHNA and SNTAGT. Deletions cut 5 bases from V and 2 bases from J, with 14 bases between. This CDR3 is CASSLQGGTTDTQYF. CDR3 bases: TGTGCCAGCAGTCTTCAGGGGGGAACCACAGATACGCAGTATTTT.

In its sample, this clone was seen once. The J gene is TRBJ2-7, the V gene TRBV7-2; 14 bases are shared with TRBD2. Per germline, CDR1 SGHTA and CDR2 FQGNSA. V shed 4 bases and J 3 bases; nucleotides not matched to a gene: 11. The CDR3 is made up of 18 amino acids. The CDR3 is CASSSPTSGGASRYEQYF. The CDR3 bases are TGTGCCAGCAGCTCCCCGACTAGCGGGGGGGCCAGTCGCTACGAGCAGTACTTC.

CDR3 residues: CASSADSSSYNEQFF. In DNA form, the CDR3 reads TGCGCCAGCAGCGCTGACAGTTCCTCCTACAATGAGCAGTTCTTC. The chain is built from TRBV5-1 and TRBJ2-1, with D perhaps TRBD1 (5 bases). The CDR3 totals 15 residues. Germline V lookup: CDR1 SGHRS, CDR2 YFSETQ. Trimming cost V 4 bases and J 0 bases, with 11 bases left between them.

V is TRBV7-2 and J is TRBJ1-2; unclear D gene. Germline CDR1 and CDR2: SGHTA and FQGNSA. V lost 5 bases, J lost 6 bases, and 19 bases lay in between. This CDR3 contains 15 residues. CDR3 nucleotide sequence: TGTGCCAGCAGCCCGGACTCGGCCAGGAAGGATGGCTACACCTTC. Translation: CASSPDSARKDGYTF. The entire variable domain, with the rest obtained from reference TRBV7-2 and TRBJ1-2, is as follows: GAGVSQSPSNKVTEKGKDVELRCDPISGHTALYWYRQSLGQGLEFLIYFQGNSAPDKSGLPSDRFSAERTGGSVSTLTIQRTQQEDSAVYLCASSPDSARKDGYTFGSGTRLTVV.

The V gene is TRBV5-5, the J gene TRBJ1-5; D gene uncertain. The CDR3 runs to 15 residues. With 4 bases removed from V and 4 bases from J, the gap between germline ends came to 15 bases. Germline V gene data show CDR1 as SGHKS and CDR2 as YYEKEE (reference sequence). In DNA form, the CDR3 reads TGTGCCAGCAGCCTGAACGGTGTTACGAATCAGCCCCAGCATTTT. Amino acids: CASSLNGVTNQPQHF.